Listed below are T cell receptor beta chains from one sample, sequenced in a study of blood T cell repertoires in COVID-19. The method was immunoSEQ multiplex PCR; TCRdb's version includes in-frame clones alone and lacks a portion of them. The table lists almost 250,000 clones, about 89% of them singletons. Sequenced material: PBMCs or T cells enriched from blood (not recorded which). All receptors derive from a woman aged 25 to 45 who had recovered from COVID-19. Both conserved end residues are part of each CDR3. The order of the fields is CDR3 protein, CDR3 DNA, V gene, D gene, clone size, J gene. D genes are given only for firm matches. Clone size is shown for a subset of rows, as once, few, many or a class of expanded clone.

CDR3aa: CASRRREGHNEQFF; CDR3nt: TGTGCCAGCAGGAGGCGGGAGGGCCACAATGAGCAGTTCTTC; v_gene: TRBV2; d_gene: TRBD2; abundance: NA; j_gene: TRBJ2-1
CDR3aa: CASSSPRDSIAETQYF; CDR3nt: TGTGCCAGCAGTTCCCCTCGGGACTCCATAGCGGAGACCCAGTACTTC; v_gene: TRBV28; d_gene: NA; abundance: NA; j_gene: TRBJ2-5
CDR3aa: CASLTSGTQYF; CDR3nt: TGTGCCAGCCTGACGTCGGGTACGCAGTATTTT; v_gene: TRBV28; d_gene: NA; abundance: NA; j_gene: TRBJ2-3
CDR3aa: CATTPGGKNEAFF; CDR3nt: TGTGCCACCACGCCGGGGGGGAAAAATGAAGCTTTCTTT; v_gene: TRBV18; d_gene: NA; abundance: NA; j_gene: TRBJ1-1
CDR3aa: CASSTTGNNEQFF; CDR3nt: TGTGCCAGCAGCACGACCGGGAACAATGAGCAGTTCTTC; v_gene: TRBV7-9; d_gene: NA; abundance: NA; j_gene: TRBJ2-1
CDR3aa: CASSRAGTSGRKNEQFF; CDR3nt: TGTGCCAGCAGTCGGGCAGGGACTAGCGGGAGGAAGAATGAGCAGTTCTTC; v_gene: TRBV28; d_gene: TRBD2; abundance: NA; j_gene: TRBJ2-1
CDR3aa: CASSLRHGGLAGTDTQYF; CDR3nt: TGTGCCAGCAGCTTACGCCACGGTGGGTTAGCTGGCACAGATACGCAGTATTTT; v_gene: TRBV7-6; d_gene: NA; abundance: NA; j_gene: TRBJ2-3
CDR3aa: CASSIPGQLSYGYTF; CDR3nt: TGTGCCAGTAGTATTCCCGGACAGCTGAGCTATGGCTACACCTTC; v_gene: TRBV19; d_gene: NA; abundance: NA; j_gene: TRBJ1-2
CDR3aa: CASSLTVLTDTQYF; CDR3nt: TGCGCCAGCAGCTTAACAGTCCTCACAGATACGCAGTATTTT; v_gene: TRBV5-1; d_gene: NA; abundance: NA; j_gene: TRBJ2-3
CDR3aa: CASSLGQNTEAFF; CDR3nt: TGTGCCAGCAGCTTAGGACAGAACACTGAAGCTTTCTTT; v_gene: TRBV7-2; d_gene: NA; abundance: few; j_gene: TRBJ1-1
CDR3aa: CSARTASGTEAFF; CDR3nt: TGCAGCGCCCGGACAGCGTCGGGCACTGAAGCTTTCTTT; v_gene: TRBV29-1; d_gene: NA; abundance: NA; j_gene: TRBJ1-1
CDR3aa: CASSPHPAGGREKLFF; CDR3nt: TGTGCCAGCAGCCCCCACCCCGCGGGAGGACGTGAAAAACTGTTTTTT; v_gene: TRBV9; d_gene: NA; abundance: NA; j_gene: TRBJ1-4
CDR3aa: CASSLRQGSYTF; CDR3nt: TGTGCCAGCAGTCTCCGACAGGGGAGCTACACCTTC; v_gene: TRBV28; d_gene: TRBD1; abundance: NA; j_gene: TRBJ1-2
CDR3aa: CASSLRGRGHYEQYF; CDR3nt: TGTGCCAGCAGTTTACGGGGCAGGGGGCACTACGAGCAGTACTTC; v_gene: TRBV28; d_gene: TRBD1; abundance: NA; j_gene: TRBJ2-7
CDR3aa: CAWEQGAREKLFF; CDR3nt: TGTGCCTGGGAACAGGGGGCAAGGGAAAAACTGTTTTTT; v_gene: TRBV30; d_gene: TRBD1; abundance: NA; j_gene: TRBJ1-4
CDR3aa: CASLQQGWEKLFF; CDR3nt: TGTGCCAGCCTTCAACAGGGTTGGGAAAAACTGTTTTTT; v_gene: TRBV6-6; d_gene: NA; abundance: NA; j_gene: TRBJ1-4
CDR3aa: CAWSLGGAYNEQFF; CDR3nt: TGTGCCTGGAGTTTGGGCGGGGCCTACAATGAGCAGTTCTTC; v_gene: TRBV30; d_gene: NA; abundance: NA; j_gene: TRBJ2-1
CDR3aa: CSGPGQGYQPQHF; CDR3nt: TGCAGCGGCCCGGGACAGGGGTACCAGCCCCAGCATTTT; v_gene: TRBV29-1; d_gene: TRBD1; abundance: NA; j_gene: TRBJ1-5